This TCR beta chain came from a study of T cells after yellow fever vaccination. In its sample, this clonotype was seen many times. The antigen is unknown. UMIs were added to TCR cDNA along with a universal primer site when it was made by 5'RACE template switching. TCRdb independently ran MiXCR on the 5' RACE reads; one entry per CDR3 protein. The sample carries 90,000 to 130,000 distinct CDR3 sequences, 8.4% recorded once. The germline V and J ends were trimmed by 2 bases and 2 bases, with 10 bases remaining between them. The CDR3 has 14 amino acids. Germline loops: CDR1 MDHEN, CDR2 SYDVKM. General study points: The booster saw the reappearance of most primary-vaccination clones (approximately 96% CD4, 88% CD8). A weaker secondary response peaked on day 5, the primary on day 15.

This chain joins TRBV28 and TRBJ2-7; perhaps TRBD1 as D (6 bases). The sequence came from a man aged 25 to 45 who received the YFV17D yellow fever vaccine. The sample in question was CD8+ T cells sorted from PBMCs, obtained 45 days after the yellow fever booster vaccination. CDR3: CASSLGAGAYEQYF. The CDR3 bases are TGTGCCAGCAGTTTAGGGGCAGGGGCCTACGAGCAGTACTTC.